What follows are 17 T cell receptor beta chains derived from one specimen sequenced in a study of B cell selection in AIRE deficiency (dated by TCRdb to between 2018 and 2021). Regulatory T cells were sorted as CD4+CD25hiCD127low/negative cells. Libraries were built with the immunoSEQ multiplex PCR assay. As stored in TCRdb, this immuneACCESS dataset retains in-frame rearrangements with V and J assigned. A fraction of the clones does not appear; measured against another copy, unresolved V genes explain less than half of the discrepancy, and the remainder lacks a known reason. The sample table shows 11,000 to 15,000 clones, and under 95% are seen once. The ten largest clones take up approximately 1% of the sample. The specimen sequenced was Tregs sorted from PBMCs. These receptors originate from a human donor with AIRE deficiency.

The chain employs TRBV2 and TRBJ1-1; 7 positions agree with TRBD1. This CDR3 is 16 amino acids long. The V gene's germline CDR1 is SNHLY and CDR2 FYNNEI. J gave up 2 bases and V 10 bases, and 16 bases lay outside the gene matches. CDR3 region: CATEQGTLFRNTEAFF. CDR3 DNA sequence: TGTGCCACCGAACAGGGGACCCTTTTTCGAAACACTGAAGCTTTCTTT.

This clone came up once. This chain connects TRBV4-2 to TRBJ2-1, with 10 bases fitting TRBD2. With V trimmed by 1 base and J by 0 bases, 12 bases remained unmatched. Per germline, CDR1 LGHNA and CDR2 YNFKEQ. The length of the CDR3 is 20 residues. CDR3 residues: CASSQVSSGRPSSSYNEQFF. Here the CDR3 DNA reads TGTGCCAGCAGCCAAGTTAGTAGCGGGAGGCCTTCTAGCTCCTACAATGAGCAGTTCTTC.

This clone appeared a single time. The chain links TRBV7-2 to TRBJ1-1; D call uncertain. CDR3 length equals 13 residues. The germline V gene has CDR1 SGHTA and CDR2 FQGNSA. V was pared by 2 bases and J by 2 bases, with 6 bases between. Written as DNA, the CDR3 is TGTGCCAGCAGCTTACGAACTAACACTGAAGCTTTCTTT. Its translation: CASSLRTNTEAFF.

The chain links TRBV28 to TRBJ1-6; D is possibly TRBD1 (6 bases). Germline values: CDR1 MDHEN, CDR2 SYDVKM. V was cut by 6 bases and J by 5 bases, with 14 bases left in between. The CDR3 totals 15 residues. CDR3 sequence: CASRVTGADNSPLHF. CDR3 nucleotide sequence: TGTGCCAGCAGGGTGACAGGCGCTGATAATTCACCCCTCCACTTT.

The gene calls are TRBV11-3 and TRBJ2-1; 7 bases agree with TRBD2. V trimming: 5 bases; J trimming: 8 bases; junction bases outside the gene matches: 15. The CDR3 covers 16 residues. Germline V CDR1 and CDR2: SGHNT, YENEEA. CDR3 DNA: TGTGCCAGCAGCCGCCTCCTAGCGGCTACACAAGATGAGCAGTTCTTC. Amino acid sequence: CASSRLLAATQDEQFF.

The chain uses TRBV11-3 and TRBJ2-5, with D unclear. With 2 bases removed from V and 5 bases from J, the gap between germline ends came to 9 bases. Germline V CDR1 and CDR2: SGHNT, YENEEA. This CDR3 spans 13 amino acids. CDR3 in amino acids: CASSLSGWETQYF. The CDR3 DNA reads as TGTGCCAGCAGCTTATCCGGATGGGAGACCCAGTACTTC. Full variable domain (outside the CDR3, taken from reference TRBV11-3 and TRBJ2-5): EAGVVQSPRYKIIEKKQPVAFWCNPISGHNTLYWYLQNLGQGPELLIRYENEEAVDDSQLPKDRFSAERLKGVDSTLKIQPAELGDSAVYLCASSLSGWETQYFGPGTRLLVL.

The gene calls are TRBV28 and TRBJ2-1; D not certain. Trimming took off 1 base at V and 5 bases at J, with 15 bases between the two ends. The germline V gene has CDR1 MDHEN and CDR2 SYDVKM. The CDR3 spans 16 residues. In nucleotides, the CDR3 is TGTGCCAGCAGTTTATTGGGCTTCCAAGGCAACAATGAGCAGTTCTTC. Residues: CASSLLGFQGNNEQFF.

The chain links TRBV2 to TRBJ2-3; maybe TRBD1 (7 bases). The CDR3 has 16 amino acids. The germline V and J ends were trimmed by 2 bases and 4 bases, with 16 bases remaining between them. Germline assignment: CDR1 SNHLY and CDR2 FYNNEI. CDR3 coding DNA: TGTGCCAGCAGTGAATCATGGAGGGGGCGGGCAGATACGCAGTATTTT. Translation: CASSESWRGRADTQYF.

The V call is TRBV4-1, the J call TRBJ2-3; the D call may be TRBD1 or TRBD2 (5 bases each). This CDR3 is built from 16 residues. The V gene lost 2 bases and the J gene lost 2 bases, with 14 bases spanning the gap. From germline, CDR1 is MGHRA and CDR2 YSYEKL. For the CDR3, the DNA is TGCGCCAGCAGCCAACCCCTAGGGACCATCACAGATACGCAGTATTTT. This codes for CASSQPLGTITDTQYF.

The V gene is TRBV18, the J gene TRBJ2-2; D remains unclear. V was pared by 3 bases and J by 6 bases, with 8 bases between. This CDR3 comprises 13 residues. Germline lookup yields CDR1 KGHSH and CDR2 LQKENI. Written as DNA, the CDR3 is TGTGCCAGCTCACCTTTGGGCGCCGGGGAGCTGTTTTTT. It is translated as CASSPLGAGELFF.

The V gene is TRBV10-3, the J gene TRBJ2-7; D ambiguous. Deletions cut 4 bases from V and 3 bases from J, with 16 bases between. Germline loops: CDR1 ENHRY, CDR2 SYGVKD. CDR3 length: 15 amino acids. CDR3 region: CAISALGLENYEQYF. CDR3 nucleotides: TGTGCCATCAGTGCTCTTGGGCTAGAAAACTACGAGCAGTACTTC.

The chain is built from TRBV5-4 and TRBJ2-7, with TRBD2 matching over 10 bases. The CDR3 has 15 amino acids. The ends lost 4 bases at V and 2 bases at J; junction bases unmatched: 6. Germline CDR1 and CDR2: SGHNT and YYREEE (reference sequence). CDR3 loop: CASSQGAGGAYEQYF. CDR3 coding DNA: TGTGCCAGCAGCCAGGGAGCGGGAGGGGCCTACGAGCAGTACTTC.

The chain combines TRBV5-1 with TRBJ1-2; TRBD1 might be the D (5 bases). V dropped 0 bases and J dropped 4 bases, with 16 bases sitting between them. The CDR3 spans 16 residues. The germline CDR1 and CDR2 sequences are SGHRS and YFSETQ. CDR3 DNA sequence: TGCGCCAGCAGCTTGGCGGGGCAGGGCCCACCCTATGGCTACACCTTC. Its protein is CASSLAGQGPPYGYTF.

CDR3 loop: CASSLANYGYTF. In nucleotides, the CDR3 is TGTGCCAGCAGTTTAGCCAACTATGGCTACACCTTC. The chain joins TRBV28 to TRBJ1-2; D unresolved. This CDR3 spans 12 amino acids. CDR1 and CDR2 (germline): MDHEN, SYDVKM. Trimming removed 2 bases from V and 2 bases from J, with 3 bases in between.

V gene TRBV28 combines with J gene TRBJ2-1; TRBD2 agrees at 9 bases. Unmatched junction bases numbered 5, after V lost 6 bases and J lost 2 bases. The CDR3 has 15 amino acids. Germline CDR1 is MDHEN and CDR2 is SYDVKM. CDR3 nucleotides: TGTGCCAGCAGGGGGAGCGGGAGGACCTACAATGAGCAGTTCTTC. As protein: CASRGSGRTYNEQFF.

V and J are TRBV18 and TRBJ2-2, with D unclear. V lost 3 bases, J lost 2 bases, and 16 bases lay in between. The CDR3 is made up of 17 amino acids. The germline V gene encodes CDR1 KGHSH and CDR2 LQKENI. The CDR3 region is CASSPIRQLLNTGELFF. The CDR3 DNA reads TGTGCCAGCTCACCTATACGCCAGCTACTCAACACCGGGGAGCTGTTTTTT.

CDR3 region: CASSLAVLSSGANVLTF. In DNA form, the CDR3 reads TGTGCCAGCAGCTTAGCTGTCCTGAGCTCTGGGGCCAACGTCCTGACTTTC. The gene calls are TRBV7-2 and TRBJ2-6; D is undetermined. The CDR3 is 17 amino acids. Trimming removed 0 bases at V and 0 bases at J, with 9 bases between. CDR1 is SGHTA, CDR2 FQGNSA, per germline.